A selection of T cell receptor beta chains follows, all from one sample in a study of Ad26.COV2.S vaccination and SARS-CoV-2 variants. Assay used: immunoSEQ multiplex PCR; TCRdb lists only in-frame clones, some missing. The repertoire includes around 300,000 clones, 85% to 90% of them detected once, and 4.5% to 7% sits in the top ten. This material consisted of peripheral blood, taken in a trial of Ad26.COV2.S vaccine versus placebo. The source is a person aged 18-60 years who received the Ad26.COV2.S COVID-19 vaccine or a placebo. Both conserved end residues are part of each CDR3. The D gene is left open where the match is weak. A clone size is listed for some rows: how often the clone was seen (once, few, many), or a class if it is expanded.

V,length,J,D,size,DNA,CDR3
TRBV5-1,11,TRBJ1-1,TRBD1,.,TGCGCCAGCAGCGGAGACAGGGGGGCTTTCTTT,CASSGDRGAFF
TRBV9,17,TRBJ2-3,TRBD2,.,TGTGCCAGCAGCACTCGTCTAGCGGGGGGGATCACAGATACGCAGTATTTT,CASSTRLAGGITDTQYF
TRBV25-1,17,TRBJ1-1,TRBD1,.,TGTGCCAGCAGTTTAAGGGGGCGCGGACCCATGAACACTGAAGCTTTCTTT,CASSLRGRGPMNTEAFF
TRBV11-2,14,TRBJ2-1,TRBD1,.,TGTGCCAGCAGCCCCGGGACAGGGGCAAGAGAGCAGTTCTTC,CASSPGTGAREQFF
TRBV6-5,14,TRBJ1-6,TRBD1,few,TGTGCCAGCAGTTACAGACAGGGTGGTTCACCCCTCCACTTT,CASSYRQGGSPLHF
TRBV5-4,16,TRBJ1-1,.,.,TGTGCCAGCAGCGGGAGGGACATTCCCGGACGGACTGAAGCTTTCTTT,CASSGRDIPGRTEAFF
TRBV11-2,15,TRBJ2-7,.,.,TGTGCCAGCAGCTCGGGGGTCGGGACAGTCTACGAGCAGTACTTC,CASSSGVGTVYEQYF
TRBV12-5,13,TRBJ1-1,.,.,TGTGCTAGTGGGTCTTCGATGGGCACTGAAGCTTTCTTT,CASGSSMGTEAFF
TRBV7-2,14,TRBJ2-7,.,once,TGTGCCAGCAGCTCCTGGACCAGCTCCTACGAGCAGTACTTC,CASSSWTSSYEQYF
TRBV5-4,15,TRBJ2-1,TRBD2,.,TGTGCCAGCAGCTCCCCAAAGGGAGGGAGGGCAAAGCAGTTCTTC,CASSSPKGGRAKQFF
TRBV5-4,15,TRBJ2-5,.,.,TGTGCCAGCAGCTTGGTTGGGACTTGGGGGGAGACCCAGTACTTC,CASSLVGTWGETQYF
TRBV18,15,TRBJ1-2,.,.,TGTGCCAGCTCACCTCCGACAGCCGATTCTTATGGCTACACCTTC,CASSPPTADSYGYTF
TRBV7-8,17,TRBJ2-3,.,.,TGTGCCAGCAGCTCGTCGAAGGGAGCGGGTACCACAGATACGCAGTATTTT,CASSSSKGAGTTDTQYF
TRBV5-1,16,TRBJ2-5,.,.,TGCGCCAGCAGCTTGGGGTTTAGCGGAAGCCAAGAGACCCAGTACTTC,CASSLGFSGSQETQYF
TRBV3-1/TRBV3-2,16,TRBJ2-2,TRBD2,.,TGTGCCAGCAGCCTTTTAGCGGGAGGCCCCCGCGGGGAGCTGTTTTTT,CASSLLAGGPRGELFF
TRBV19,15,TRBJ2-1,.,once,TGTGCCAGTAGTATTTCGGCGGCATCCTACAATGAGCAGTTCTTC,CASSISAASYNEQFF
TRBV19,15,TRBJ1-6,.,once,TGTGCCAGTAGCCCCGATAGGAGGGCTAATTCACCCCTCCACTTT,CASSPDRRANSPLHF
TRBV2,15,TRBJ1-5,.,.,TGTGCCAGCAGACTCGAAGGGTCTCCCCATCAGCCCCAGCATTTT,CASRLEGSPHQPQHF
TRBV12-3/TRBV12-4,11,TRBJ2-1,.,.,TGTGCCAGCAGTTTGCTGGATGAGCAGTTCTTC,CASSLLDEQFF
TRBV19,15,TRBJ2-3,.,.,TGTGCCAGTAGCTCCAGGGGGGGGCGCACAGATACGCAGTATTTT,CASSSRGGRTDTQYF
TRBV14,15,TRBJ2-6,.,.,TGTGCCAGCAGGGGTCCCGCCTCTGGGGCCAACGTCCTGACTTTC,CASRGPASGANVLTF
TRBV2,19,TRBJ2-1,TRBD2,.,TGTGCCGAAACACACACCGGGACTAGCGGGGGGATAGCTTCCAATGAGCAGTTCTTC,CAETHTGTSGGIASNEQFF
TRBV7-2,12,TRBJ1-3,.,.,TGTGCCAGCAGCTTTACTGGAAACACCATATATTTT,CASSFTGNTIYF